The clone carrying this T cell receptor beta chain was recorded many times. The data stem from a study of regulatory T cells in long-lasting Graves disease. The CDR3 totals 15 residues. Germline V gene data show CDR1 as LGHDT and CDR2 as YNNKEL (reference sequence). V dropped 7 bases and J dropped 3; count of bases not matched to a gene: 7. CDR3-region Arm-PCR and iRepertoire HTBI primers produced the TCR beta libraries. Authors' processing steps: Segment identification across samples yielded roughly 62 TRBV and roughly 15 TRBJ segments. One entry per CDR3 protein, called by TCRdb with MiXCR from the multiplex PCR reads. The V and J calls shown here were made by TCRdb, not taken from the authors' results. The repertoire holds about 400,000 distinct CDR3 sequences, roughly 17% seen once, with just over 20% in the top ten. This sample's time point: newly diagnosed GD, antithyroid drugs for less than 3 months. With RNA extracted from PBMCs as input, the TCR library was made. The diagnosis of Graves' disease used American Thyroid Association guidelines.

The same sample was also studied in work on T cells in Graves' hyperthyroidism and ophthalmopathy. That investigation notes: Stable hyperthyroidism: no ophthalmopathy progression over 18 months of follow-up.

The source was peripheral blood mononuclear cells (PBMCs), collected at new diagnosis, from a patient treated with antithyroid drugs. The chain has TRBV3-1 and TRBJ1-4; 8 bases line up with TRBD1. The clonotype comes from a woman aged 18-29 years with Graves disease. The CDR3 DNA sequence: TGTGCCAGCAATCCAGGGGGCTTTGCTAATGAAAAACTGTTTTTT. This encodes CASNPGGFANEKLFF. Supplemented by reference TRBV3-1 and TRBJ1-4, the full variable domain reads DTAVSQTPKYLVTQMGNDKSIKCEQNLGHDTMYWYKQDSKKFLKIMFSYNNKELIINETVPNRFSPKSPDKAHLNLHINSLELGDSAVYFCASNPGGFANEKLFFGSGTQLSVL.